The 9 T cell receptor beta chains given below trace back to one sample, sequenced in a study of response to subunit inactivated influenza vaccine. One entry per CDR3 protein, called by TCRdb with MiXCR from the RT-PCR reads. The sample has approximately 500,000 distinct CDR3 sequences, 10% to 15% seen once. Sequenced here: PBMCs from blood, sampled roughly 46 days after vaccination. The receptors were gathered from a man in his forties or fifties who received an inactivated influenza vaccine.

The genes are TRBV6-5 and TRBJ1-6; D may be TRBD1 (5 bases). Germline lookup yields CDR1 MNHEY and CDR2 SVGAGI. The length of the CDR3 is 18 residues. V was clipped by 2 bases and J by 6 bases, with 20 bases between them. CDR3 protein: CASSYVPRAGNGNSPLHF. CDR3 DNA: TGTGCCAGCAGTTACGTACCCAGGGCGGGGAACGGTAATTCACCCCTCCACTTT.

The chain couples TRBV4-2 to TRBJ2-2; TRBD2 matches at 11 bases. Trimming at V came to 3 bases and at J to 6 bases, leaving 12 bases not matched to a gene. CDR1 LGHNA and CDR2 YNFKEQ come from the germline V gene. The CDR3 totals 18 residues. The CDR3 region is CASSHGSGGALRSGELFF. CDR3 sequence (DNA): TGTGCCAGCAGCCATGGTAGCGGGGGGGCCCTTCGGTCCGGGGAGCTGTTTTTT.

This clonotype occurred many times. The CDR3 loop reads CASSLTGTEKNTEAFF. CDR3 sequence (DNA): TGTGCCAGCAGCTTAACCGGGACGGAGAAGAACACTGAAGCTTTCTTT. The chain uses TRBV27 and TRBJ1-1, with D tentatively TRBD1 (5 bases). CDR3 length equals 16 residues. Trimming left V 6 bases short and J 1 base short, with 18 bases between. Germline V CDR1 and CDR2: MNHEY, SMNVEV (reference sequence).

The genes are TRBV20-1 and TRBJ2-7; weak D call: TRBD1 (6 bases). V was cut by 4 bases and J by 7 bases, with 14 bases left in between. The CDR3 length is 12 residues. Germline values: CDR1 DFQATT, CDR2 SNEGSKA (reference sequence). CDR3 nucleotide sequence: TGCAGTGCTACGGACAGCCCGGGGGAGCAGTACTTC. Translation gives CSATDSPGEQYF.

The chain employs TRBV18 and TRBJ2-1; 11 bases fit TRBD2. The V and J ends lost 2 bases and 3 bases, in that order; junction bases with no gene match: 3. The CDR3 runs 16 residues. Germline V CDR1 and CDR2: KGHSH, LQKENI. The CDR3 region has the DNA TGTGCCAGCTCACCAGCACTAGCGGGGGTCTACAATGAGCAGTTCTTC. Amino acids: CASSPALAGVYNEQFF.

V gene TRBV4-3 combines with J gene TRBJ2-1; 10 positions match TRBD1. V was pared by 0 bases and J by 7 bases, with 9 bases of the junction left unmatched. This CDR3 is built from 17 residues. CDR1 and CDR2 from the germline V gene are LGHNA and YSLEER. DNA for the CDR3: TGCGCCAGCAGCCAAGATATTTCGGGACAGGGGTTGAATGAGCAGTTCTTC. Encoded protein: CASSQDISGQGLNEQFF.

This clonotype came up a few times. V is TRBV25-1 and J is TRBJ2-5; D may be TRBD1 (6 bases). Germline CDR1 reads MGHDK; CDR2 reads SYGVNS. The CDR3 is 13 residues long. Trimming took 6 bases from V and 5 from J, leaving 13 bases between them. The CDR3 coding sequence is TGTGCCAGCAGGACAGGAATCCGGGAGACCCAGTACTTC. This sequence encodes CASRTGIRETQYF.

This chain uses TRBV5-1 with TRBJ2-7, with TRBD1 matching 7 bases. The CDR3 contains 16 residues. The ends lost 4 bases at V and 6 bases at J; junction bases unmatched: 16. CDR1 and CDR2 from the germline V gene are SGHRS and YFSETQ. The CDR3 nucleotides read TGCGCCAGCAGCAAAAGACGGGACAGCCCCCCTGGCGAGCAGTACTTC. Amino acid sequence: CASSKRRDSPPGEQYF.

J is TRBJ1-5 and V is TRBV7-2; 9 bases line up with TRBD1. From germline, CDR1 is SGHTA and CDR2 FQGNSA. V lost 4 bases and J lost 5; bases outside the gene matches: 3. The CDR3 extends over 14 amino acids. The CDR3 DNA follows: TGTGCCAGCAGCTGGGGACAGGGCCATCAGCCCCAGCATTTT. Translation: CASSWGQGHQPQHF.